The subject of this entry is one T cell receptor (beta chain). The antigen is unknown. The table came from immunoSEQ multiplex PCR; TCRdb's copy has only in-frame clones and leaves some out. This repertoire shows some 2.1 million clones, about 93% found once; its top ten account for about 1.6%. V was cut by 6 bases and J by 3 bases, with 15 bases left in between. The CDR3 is 14 residues long. CDR1 and CDR2 from the germline V gene are MDHEN and SYDVKM. CD45RO-negative CD8 cells positively selected for CCR7 made up the naive population, which excluded terminally differentiated effector memory CD45RA+ cells. This specimen comes from a study of shared clonotypes between healthy human individuals. Overall study: Researchers drew samples from a couple of women and a few men aged 18 to 49. Study outcomes and limitations: Read depth was anticipated to influence clonotype sharing among donors. Lower generation probabilities were found for non-shared clonotypes than for those shared by all four donors. Enrolling few donors narrowed the genetic and exposure-history diversity that was represented.

Input material: naive CD8+ T cells from PBMCs. V and J are TRBV28 and TRBJ2-7; D may be TRBD2 (5 bases). The clonotype was recovered from a man younger than 35 in good health. Some clones in this sample may be carry-over from other donors' samples. CDR3 DNA: TGTGCCAGCAGCCAACTAGGAAGCCTCTACGAGCAGTACTTC. This translates into CASSQLGSLYEQYF.